Below, one TCR beta chain is given with its context. Its antigen target is currently unknown. Per-base quality was not reported, and no clone a single base away is much larger than it. Libraries were made using the immunoSEQ multiplex PCR assay. The multiplex PCR relied on a mix of 60 forward primers for TCR Vbeta segments and 13 reverse primers for TCR Jbeta segments. A multiplex PCR assay on genomic DNA amplified the CDR3 region of rearranged TCR beta genes. On the Illumina HiSeq System, the amplified TCR beta libraries were sequenced as 87-base-pair reads. Per the source publication's procedure: Across the roughly 600 repertoires, a later analysis counted some 80 million unique TCR beta chains, some 11 million of which were shared by at least two donors. Raw reads were error-corrected and collapsed into unique sequences by a nearest-neighbor algorithm in which closely related sequences were merged to remove PCR and sequencing errors. V, D and J gene segments were assigned by aligning CDR3 sequences to IMGT reference sequences. Each retained sequence needed at least a six-nucleotide match to both a V gene segment and a J gene segment. A rearrangement counted as productive if the CDR3 had no stop codons and remained in frame with V and J, and every other rearrangement counted as non-productive. CDR3 was defined by IMGT convention, running from the second conserved V-encoded cysteine to the conserved J-encoded phenylalanine. The earlier analysis of roughly 590 of the donors excluded any sequence lacking an unambiguous match to a single V gene segment. In an earlier analysis of approximately 560 of the donors, a V segment was called functional when productive rearrangements were above 56.7%, and segregating when the standard deviation between donors exceeded 5%. A statistical classification framework was developed to diagnose cytomegalovirus status using the catalog of TCR beta chain sequences. A later analysis assigned V and J genes by comparing TCR nucleotide sequences with IMGT/GENE-DB human TR gene sequences. In a later analysis, CDR3 sequences and most-parsimonious VDJ recombination scenarios were assigned using the TCRdist pipeline. In a later analysis, every TCR beta chain was defined by the combination of its CDR3 amino acid sequence and its V-gene family, and reads without a unique V-gene family were dropped. In a later analysis, fewer than 650 highly shared, low-generation-probability nucleotide sequences were removed to address suspected cross-contamination and a sequencing artifact. In a later analysis, a clonal expansion index was calculated for each public chain from normalized within-repertoire ranks of inferred template counts. In a later analysis, generation probabilities were computed using a VDJ recombination model fitted to out-of-frame rearrangements, and the results were checked against IGoR. In a later analysis, TCR-TCR, TCR-HLA and TCR-CMV co-occurrence was scored with hypergeometric tests, and a repertoire-size bias correction was applied to TCR pairs. To estimate false discovery rates, a later analysis permuted the HLA or CMV assignments 20 times. In a later analysis, co-occurring TCRs were grouped using DBSCAN, and TCRdist sequence similarity was added for clustering within HLA-allele-positive subsets. Repertoires with fewer than 30,000 or more than 120,000 public chains were left out of co-occurrence clustering, as were five repertoires with anomalous nucleotide sharing. TCRdb took this table from immuneACCESS and kept in-frame rearrangements with V and J called. Such tables lack part of the clones; where checked against another copy, unresolved V genes explain under half of the gap, and the rest is unexplained. V and J calls and clone size are as listed in that table; D and trimming were resolved from the DNA. The sample data list some 150,000 clones, and approximately 67% of these were observed just once. The top ten hold less than 3% of the sample.

This sample is drawn from a study of cytomegalovirus exposure and HLA in healthy donors (dated by TCRdb to 2017 to 2019). Context from the whole study: In an earlier analysis of about 560 of the donors, 276 Gb of sequence data and 117 million unique TCR beta sequences from about 179 million T cells were reported. Approximately 300 gigabases of sequencing data and 70 million to 95 million unique TCR sequences made up an early release that covered approximately 700 HLA-typed donors. Among the roughly 400 genotyped donors, about 83% belonged to the genetic ancestry cluster associated with self-reported Caucasian donors. The aim of the study was to test whether cataloging public T cell receptors could identify signatures of past pathogen exposure. Using immunosequencing, the study profiled T cell repertoires from approximately 700 subjects and related those repertoires to cytomegalovirus serostatus. A separate validation cohort of approximately 130 different subjects was used in addition to the roughly 700-subject first cohort. The study combined high-throughput TCR immunosequencing, statistical association of individual TCRs with disease status, and machine learning to predict cytomegalovirus infection status. A later analysis re-examined previously published TCR beta repertoires from several hundred donors and added high-resolution HLA genotyping to investigate patterns of TCR occurrence. Rather than using new phenotypic data, the later analysis identified candidate immune exposures from TCR beta sequences and from how often those sequences occurred across donors. In an earlier analysis of a few hundred of the donors, high-throughput TCR beta sequencing was used to judge whether each TCR beta V gene segment behaved as functional or pseudogenic. Donor age, sex, ethnicity and CMV serostatus were compiled together with the repertoire data. In a later genetic analysis, genome-wide SNP genotypes for about three fifths of the 666 donors were used, and that subset was treated as a discovery cohort. Every discovery cohort repertoire had been produced on one sequencing platform. Both class I and class II loci were covered by HLA typing, at four-digit resolution. The number of typed donors differed by locus: roughly 620-640 for A, B, C, DRB1 and DQB1; about 520 for DQA1; some 590 for DPA1; and around 470 for DPB1. Because of strong linkage in the cohort, 4 to 6 DR-DQ haplotypes were treated as single units for association and clustering. Among around 400 genotyped donors of the cohort, an average of 235,054 unique TCR beta nucleotide sequences were sequenced per donor, 15% to 20% of them non-productive. What the study reported, not specific to this receptor: A group of highly shared sequence variants was considered likely to be a technical artifact of the sequencing pipeline. In the study, some 180 TCR beta chains were listed as associated with cytomegalovirus. Presence/absence analyses assumed roughly uniform sequencing depth across donors, an assumption that may not hold. Because counts were too low, around 18 rarely observed V segments, including chromosome 9 orphons, were left out of the earlier analysis of 587 of the donors. In a later genetic analysis, fewer N-insertions in productive TCRs were reported among donors in an Asian-associated ancestry cluster than the roughly 700-donor mean. Because some donors lacked HLA typing at each locus, the association tests relied only on the typed subset. Some IMGT-functional V segments, including TRBV6-2 and TRBV6-3, could not be distinguished by the 87-base-pair reads and were therefore excluded. A later analysis found that TCR association rates varied across HLA loci, with DRB1 alleles showing the most associated TCRs and HLA-C alleles the fewest. In vitro tests confirmed that a few of the cytomegalovirus-associated TCR beta chains recognize cytomegalovirus antigens. Linkage disequilibrium might explain the correlated functional status among segregating V segments, but an unknown experimental factor could not be ruled out. Most CMV-associated TCR beta chains appeared to be HLA-restricted in a later analysis, and the HLA associations seemed to be driven largely by CMV exposure. While some public TCRs were present in many individuals, most TCR sequences turned up only very rarely across donors. Broadly in line with IMGT annotations, most TCR beta V segments showed up in productive rearrangements about 87% or about 30% of the time in an earlier analysis of around 550 of the donors. The cohort was sequenced for TCR beta chains only, and without alpha or paired-chain data the features that could be detected were limited. Compared with equally common non-associated chains, HLA-associated TCR beta chains in a later analysis were more clonally expanded and had lower generation probabilities. The classifier was reported to diagnose cytomegalovirus status with high specificity and sensitivity in both the original cohort and the validation cohort. Assigning TCR associations to individual alleles was difficult when HLA alleles, especially DR and DQ, strongly co-occurred. An association between a missense DCLRE1C variant and V-gene and J-gene trimming of TCR beta chains was found in a later genetic analysis and replicated in an independent cohort. In a later analysis, several top co-occurrence clusters were reported to appear linked to parvovirus B19, influenza, CMV and Epstein-Barr virus. The authors suggested that the approach could potentially be generalized to other disease states and immunological phenotypes. A further reported finding was that TCR beta sequences accurately predicted the HLA-A and HLA-B alleles for most subjects in the first cohort. At a false discovery rate of 0.05, a later analysis linked 15,000 to 20,000 TCR beta sequences to specific HLA alleles. Immune exposure information for the cohort was limited to CMV serostatus.

The cohort comprised some 700 healthy bone marrow donors. All cohort members were sampled while nominally healthy, although unrecorded immune exposures were likely present. The donor tested CMV seronegative, placing the donor among the roughly 340 seronegative members of the cohort. Each donor provided a peripheral blood sample, and peripheral blood mononuclear cells were used for TCR beta sequencing. Genomic DNA extraction from the blood cell samples was performed with the Qiagen DNeasy Blood Extraction Kit. Trimming at the junction amounts to 5 bases on V and 0 bases on J, and the germline ends lie 11 bases apart. The germline V gene supplies CDR1 MDHEN and CDR2 SYDVKM. The CDR3 measures 15 amino acids from cysteine to phenylalanine. Only the CDR3 DNA is retained, 45 bases long and in frame from the first base.

This chain is built from TRBV28 and TRBJ2-4, with the D segment identity uncertain. Material for sequencing was PBMCs. The clonotype comes from a middle-aged man in good health and CMV-seronegative. The CDR3 region reads CASSTSLVAKNIQYF. The DNA reads TGTGCCAGCAGTACATCCCTCGTAGCCAAAAACATTCAGTACTTC.